This T cell receptor beta chain was identified in a study of shared clonotypes between healthy human individuals. Losses at the gene ends were 4 bases for V and 2 bases for J; bases not matched to a gene: 5. CDR3 length: 16 residues. From germline, CDR1 is MGHRA and CDR2 YSYEKL. General study results and limits: Donors were few, which limited the genetic and exposure-history diversity represented. Rarefaction gave evidence that sorted-subset sequencing remained incomplete despite large depth.

To note about this clone: The antigen remains unidentified. This sample also contains other DNA sequences that code for the same CDR3.

This was a deep-level run. The assay was immunoSEQ multiplex PCR, and TCRdb's table has in-frame clones only and misses some. This table has 2 million to 2.5 million clones, 93% appearing once. Sequencing used naive CD4+ T cells from PBMCs. As to subset: CD45RA+ positively selected. V and J are TRBV4-1 and TRBJ2-7, with 13 nucleotides matching TRBD2. The receptor's source is a man younger than 35 in good health. Some clones in this sample may be carry-over from other donors' samples. The CDR3 DNA sequence: TGCGCCAGCAGCCGCACACTAGCGGGAGGGCCCTACGAGCAGTACTTC. Translated: CASSRTLAGGPYEQYF.